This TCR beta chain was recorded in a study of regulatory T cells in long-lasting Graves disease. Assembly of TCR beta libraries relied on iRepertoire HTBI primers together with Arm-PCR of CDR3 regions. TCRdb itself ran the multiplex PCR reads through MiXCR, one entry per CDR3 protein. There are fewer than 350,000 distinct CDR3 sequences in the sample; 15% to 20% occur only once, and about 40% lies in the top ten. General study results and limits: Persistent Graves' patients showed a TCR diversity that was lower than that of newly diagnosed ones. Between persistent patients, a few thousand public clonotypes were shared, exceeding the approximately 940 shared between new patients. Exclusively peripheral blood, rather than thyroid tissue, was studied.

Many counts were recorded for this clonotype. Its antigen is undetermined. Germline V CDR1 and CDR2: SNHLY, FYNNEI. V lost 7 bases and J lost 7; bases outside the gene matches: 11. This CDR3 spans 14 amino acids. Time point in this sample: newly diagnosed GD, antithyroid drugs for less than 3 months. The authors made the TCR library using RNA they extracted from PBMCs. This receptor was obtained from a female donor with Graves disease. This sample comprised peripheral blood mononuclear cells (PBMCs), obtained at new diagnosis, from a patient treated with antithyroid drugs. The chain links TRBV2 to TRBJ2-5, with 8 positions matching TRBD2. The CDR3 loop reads CASMTSALERTQYF. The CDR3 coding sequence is TGTGCCAGCATGACTAGCGCCCTAGAAAGGACCCAGTACTTC. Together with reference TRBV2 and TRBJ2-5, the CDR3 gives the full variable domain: EPEVTQTPSHQVTQMGQEVILRCVPISNHLYFYWYRQILGQKVEFLVSFYNNEISEKSEIFDDQFSVERPDGSNFTLKIRSTKLEDSAMYFCASMTSALERTQYFGPGTRLLVL.